This TCR beta chain was sequenced in a study of blood T cell repertoires in COVID-19. This CDR3 is 15 amino acids long. The V gene's germline CDR1 is SGHVS and CDR2 FQNEAQ. V lost 0 bases to trimming and J lost 0 bases, with 6 bases between them. Per the original data handling: Amplification of reference gene primers was used by the study to estimate nucleated cell counts. Sequencing used immunoSEQ multiplex PCR; TCRdb keeps in-frame clones, though not all of them. Clone size and the V and J calls come from that table; the DNA yielded D and trimming. The sample has around 170,000 clones; about 81% are singletons.

The chain couples TRBV7-8 to TRBJ1-3, with unresolved D. The sample comprised peripheral blood. This TCR was recovered from a woman older than 75 with COVID-19, enrolled during active disease. CDR3 residues: CASSLAGSSGNTIYF. CDR3 bases: TGTGCCAGCAGCTTAGCTGGCAGCTCTGGAAACACCATATATTTT. The full variable domain, in which reference TRBV7-8 and TRBJ1-3 provide the parts outside the CDR3, is GAGVSQSPRYKVAKRGQDVALRCDPISGHVSLFWYQQALGQGPEFLTYFQNEAQLDKSGLPSDRFFAERPEGSVSTLKIQRTQQEDSAVYLCASSLAGSSGNTIYFGEGSWLTVV.